One T cell receptor (beta chain) is described in this entry. Its antigen is undetermined. Every isolated RNA sample was fully reverse transcribed, so sequencing captured expressed TCRB transcripts. Each sample of naive, central memory or regulatory T cells had, on average, roughly 3.6 million reads. The table came from immunoSEQ multiplex PCR; TCRdb's copy has only in-frame clones and leaves some out. Of about 340,000 clones in the sample, about 13% were seen once. This entry belongs to a study of beta chain features in type 1 diabetes. Points from the study as a whole: Moderately but significantly shorter TCRB CDR3s were found in Type 1 diabetes patients in all four CD4+ subsets. Type 1 diabetes patients had VDJ junctions that carried fewer insertions and more deletions. PCR might pick shorter templates more often, in the same way for patients and controls.

Germline lookup yields CDR1 MGHDK and CDR2 SYGVNS. V was pared by 3 bases and J by 5 bases, with 13 bases between. The CDR3 has 14 residues. The source is a young woman with type 1 diabetes. The chain is built from TRBV25-1 and TRBJ1-1; tentatively, D is TRBD1 (5 bases). Specimen: naive CD4+ T cells from blood. CDR3: CASSDPGRGTEAFF. CDR3 nucleotide sequence: TGTGCCAGCAGTGATCCAGGGAGGGGAACTGAAGCTTTCTTT.